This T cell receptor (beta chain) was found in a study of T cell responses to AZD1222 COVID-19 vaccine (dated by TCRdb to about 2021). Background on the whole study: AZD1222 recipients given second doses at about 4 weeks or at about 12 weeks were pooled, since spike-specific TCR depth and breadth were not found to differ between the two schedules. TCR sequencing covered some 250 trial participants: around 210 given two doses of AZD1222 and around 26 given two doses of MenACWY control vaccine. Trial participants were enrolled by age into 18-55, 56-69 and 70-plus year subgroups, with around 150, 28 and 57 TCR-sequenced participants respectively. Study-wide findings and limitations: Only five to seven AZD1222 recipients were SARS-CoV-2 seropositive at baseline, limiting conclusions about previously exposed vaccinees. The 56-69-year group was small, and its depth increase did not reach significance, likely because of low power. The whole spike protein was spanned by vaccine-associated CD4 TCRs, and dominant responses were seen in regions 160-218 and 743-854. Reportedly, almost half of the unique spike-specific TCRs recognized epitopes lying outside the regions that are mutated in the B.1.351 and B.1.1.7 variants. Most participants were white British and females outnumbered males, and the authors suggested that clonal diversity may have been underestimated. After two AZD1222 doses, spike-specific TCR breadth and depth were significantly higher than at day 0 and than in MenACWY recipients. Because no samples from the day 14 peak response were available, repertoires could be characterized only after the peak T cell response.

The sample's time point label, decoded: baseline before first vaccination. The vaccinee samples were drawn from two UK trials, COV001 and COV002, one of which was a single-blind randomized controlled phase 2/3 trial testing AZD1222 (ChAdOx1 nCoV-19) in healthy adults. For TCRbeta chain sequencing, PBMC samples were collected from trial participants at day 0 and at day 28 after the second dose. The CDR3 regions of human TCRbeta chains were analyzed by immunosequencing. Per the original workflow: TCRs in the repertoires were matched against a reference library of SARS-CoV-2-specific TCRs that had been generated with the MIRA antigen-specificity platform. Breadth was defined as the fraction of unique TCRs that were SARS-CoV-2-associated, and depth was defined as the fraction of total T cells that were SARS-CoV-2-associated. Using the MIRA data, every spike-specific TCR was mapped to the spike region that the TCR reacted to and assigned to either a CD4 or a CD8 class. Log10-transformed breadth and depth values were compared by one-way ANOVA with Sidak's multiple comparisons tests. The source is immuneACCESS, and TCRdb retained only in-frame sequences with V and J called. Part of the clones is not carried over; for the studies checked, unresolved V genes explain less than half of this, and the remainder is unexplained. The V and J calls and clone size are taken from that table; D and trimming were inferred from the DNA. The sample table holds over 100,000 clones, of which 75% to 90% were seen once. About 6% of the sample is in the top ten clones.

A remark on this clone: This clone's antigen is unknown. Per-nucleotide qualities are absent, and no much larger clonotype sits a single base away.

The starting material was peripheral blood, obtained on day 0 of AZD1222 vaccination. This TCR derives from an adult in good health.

DNA sequence: TGTGCCACCAGTGAGCCAGCGGGGTTTGAGCAGTTCTTC. Translated, this gives CATSEPAGFEQFF. The rearrangement joined TRBV24-1 to TRBJ2-1; 7 of the junction bases match TRBD2. The CDR3 holds 13 amino acids from the cysteine to the phenylalanine. Only the CDR3 DNA stays, 39 bases, in frame from base 1. From the germline V gene, CDR1 is KGHDR and CDR2 is SFDVKD. Unmatched junction bases come to 5, with V trimmed by 4 bases and J by 9 bases.